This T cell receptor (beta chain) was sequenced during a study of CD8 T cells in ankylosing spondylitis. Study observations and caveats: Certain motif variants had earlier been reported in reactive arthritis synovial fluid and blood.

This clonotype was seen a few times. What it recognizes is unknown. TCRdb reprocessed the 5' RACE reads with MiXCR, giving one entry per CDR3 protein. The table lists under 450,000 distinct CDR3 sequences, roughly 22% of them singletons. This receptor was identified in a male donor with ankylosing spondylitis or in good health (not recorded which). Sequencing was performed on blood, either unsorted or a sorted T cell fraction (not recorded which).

The CDR3 nucleotides are TGCAGCGTTGGGGCAGGGGAGTTCTCCTACGAGCAGTACTTC. As protein: CSVGAGEFSYEQYF. This chain joins TRBV29-1 and TRBJ2-7, with D maybe TRBD1 (6 bases). Deletions cut 4 bases from V and 0 bases from J, with 13 bases between. From germline, CDR1 is SQVTM and CDR2 ANQGSEA. The CDR3 is made up of 14 amino acids.